Listed here is a single T cell receptor (beta chain). It lacks a known antigen. No base qualities exist here, and no much larger clone lies one base off it. This record comes from a study of OX40 agonist ivuxolimab in advanced cancers. General notes on the study: Ivuxolimab, which targeted the costimulatory receptor OX40 (CD134), was an agonistic, fully human IgG2 monoclonal antibody. Intravenous ivuxolimab was administered to patients every 2 weeks at six dose levels: 0.01, 0.1, 0.3, 1.5, 3 and 10 mg/kg. Among the roughly 52 dose-escalation patients, roughly 20 had hepatocellular carcinoma, around 15 melanoma, 9 renal cell carcinoma and 9 head and neck cancer. In the dose-escalation cohort, 82.7% of patients were male, and the mean age was around 60 years, with a range of about 23 to 80. Prior anti-PD-1, anti-PD-L1 or anti-CTLA-4 therapy was permitted, and approximately 39% of dose-escalation patients had received checkpoint inhibitors. Partial responses occurred in three dose-escalation patients, of whom one had hepatocellular carcinoma and two had cutaneous melanoma. The point of sequencing TCRbeta in the periphery was to test whether ivuxolimab changed TCR sequence diversity and drove clonal T-cell expansion. The paper describes the monotherapy dose-escalation part (N ≈ 52 patients) of the phase I trial of ivuxolimab.

Patients with a history of autoimmune disease or receiving systemic immunosuppression were excluded from the trial. In every dose cohort, peripheral blood was drawn for TCR sequencing at baseline, cycle 4 day 1, and cycle 7 day 1. The samples were drawn from a first-in-human, open-label, multicenter phase I dose-escalation trial of ivuxolimab. Adults with locally advanced or metastatic melanoma, renal cell, hepatocellular, or head and neck squamous cell carcinoma were enrolled in the trial. CD4+ and CD8+ T cells were sorted separately from peripheral blood before TCR sequencing. Study-wide conclusions, independent of this receptor: After ivuxolimab, more expanded clones were found on average in CD8+ T cells than in CD4+ T cells. Partial responders in the 0.1-3.0 mg/kg groups had among the lowest normalized peripheral clonal expansion, especially among CD8+ T cells. Low levels of normalized T-cell clonal expansion were also shown by some nonresponding patients. Clonal expansion of both CD4+ and CD8+ blood T cells was observed from baseline to week 6 at doses 0.1 to 3.0 mg/kg. The antigen specificity of the peripheral T cells that underwent clonal expansion was not determined.

Genomic DNA was isolated from the sorted cells so that the TCRbeta CDR3 region could be sequenced. TCRbeta CDR3 regions were sequenced using the immunoSEQ Assay. Here the immuneACCESS table is served through TCRdb, limited to in-frame sequences with V and J called. Missing clones are a known gap in these copies; in checked studies unresolved V genes cover under half, and the rest lacks a known reason. The sample profile shows fewer than 100,000 clones; about 80% of them were found once. About 0.4% of the sample belongs to the ten largest clones. CDR1 and CDR2, per the germline V gene (reference sequence), are LNHDA and SQIVND. Trimming removed 3 bases from V and 4 bases from J; the gene matches leave 2 bases unexplained. The cysteine opens and the phenylalanine closes a CDR3 of 14 amino acids. The only DNA kept is the CDR3, 42 bases in frame from the first base.

The source material was CD4+ or CD8+ T cells sorted from blood, sampled in a trial of the OX40 agonist ivuxolimab. The source is an adult with an advanced solid tumor such as melanoma, head and neck, liver or kidney cancer. This sequence uses TRBV19 and TRBJ1-5, with TRBD1 identical over 8 junction bases. The nucleotide sequence reads as follows: TGTGCCAGTAGTATGGGGACAGGTAATCAGCCCCAGCATTTT. This is translated as CASSMGTGNQPQHF.